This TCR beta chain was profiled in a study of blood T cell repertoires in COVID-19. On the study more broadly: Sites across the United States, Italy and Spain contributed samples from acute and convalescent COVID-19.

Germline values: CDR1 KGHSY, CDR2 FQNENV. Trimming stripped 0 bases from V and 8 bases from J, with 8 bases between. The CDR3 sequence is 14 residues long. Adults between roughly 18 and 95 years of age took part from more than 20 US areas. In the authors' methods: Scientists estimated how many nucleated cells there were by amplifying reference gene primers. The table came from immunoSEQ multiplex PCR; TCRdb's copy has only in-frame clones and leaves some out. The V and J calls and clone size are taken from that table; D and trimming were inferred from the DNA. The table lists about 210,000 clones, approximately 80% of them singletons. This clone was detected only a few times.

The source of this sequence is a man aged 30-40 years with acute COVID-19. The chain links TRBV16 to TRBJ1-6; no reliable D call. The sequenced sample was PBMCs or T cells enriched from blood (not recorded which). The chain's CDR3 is CASSQSNSYSPLHF. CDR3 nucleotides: TGTGCCAGCAGCCAATCTAACAGCTATTCACCCCTCCACTTT.